The clone carrying this T cell receptor (beta chain) has at least ten counts. Antigen unknown. TCRdb redid the calling of the reads with MiXCR, one entry per CDR3 protein. The sample lists some 800,000 distinct CDR3 sequences; over 25% were seen once. This sample was included in a study of T cell repertoires in cytomegalovirus infection. The V gene's germline CDR1 is SEHNR and CDR2 FQNEAQ (reference sequence). V shed 3 bases, J shed 1 base, and the junction held 13 bases outside the gene matches. The CDR3 is 18 amino acids. This TCR derives from a human donor in good health (CMV status not recorded). Some clones in this sample may be carry-over from other donors' samples. Sequencing was performed on cultured CD8+ T cells from PBMCs, taken from culture after CMV antigen stimulation. The V and J genes are TRBV7-9 and TRBJ2-3; 7 positions agree with TRBD2. The CDR3 loop is CASSFGARAGVGTDTQYF. CDR3 DNA: TGTGCCAGCAGCTTTGGAGCCCGGGCGGGGGTTGGCACAGATACGCAGTATTTT.